This TCR beta chain was identified in a study of blood T cell repertoires in COVID-19. Sequencing was performed with immunoSEQ multiplex PCR; in TCRdb, only in-frame clones are kept and a portion is missing. Of under 55,000 clones in the sample, 87% were seen once. The receptor was isolated from an elderly woman with COVID-19, enrolled during active disease. The sample taken for sequencing was peripheral blood.

The CDR3 protein is CASSPGDLTGELFF. DNA for the CDR3: TGTGCCAGCAGTCCAGGGGACCTCACCGGGGAGCTGTTTTTT. The V call is TRBV6-5, the J call TRBJ2-2; tentative D call: TRBD1 (6 bases). CDR1 and CDR2 from the germline V gene are MNHEY and SVGAGI. This CDR3 is 14 amino acids long. V lost 5 bases to trimming and J lost 4 bases, with 11 bases between them.